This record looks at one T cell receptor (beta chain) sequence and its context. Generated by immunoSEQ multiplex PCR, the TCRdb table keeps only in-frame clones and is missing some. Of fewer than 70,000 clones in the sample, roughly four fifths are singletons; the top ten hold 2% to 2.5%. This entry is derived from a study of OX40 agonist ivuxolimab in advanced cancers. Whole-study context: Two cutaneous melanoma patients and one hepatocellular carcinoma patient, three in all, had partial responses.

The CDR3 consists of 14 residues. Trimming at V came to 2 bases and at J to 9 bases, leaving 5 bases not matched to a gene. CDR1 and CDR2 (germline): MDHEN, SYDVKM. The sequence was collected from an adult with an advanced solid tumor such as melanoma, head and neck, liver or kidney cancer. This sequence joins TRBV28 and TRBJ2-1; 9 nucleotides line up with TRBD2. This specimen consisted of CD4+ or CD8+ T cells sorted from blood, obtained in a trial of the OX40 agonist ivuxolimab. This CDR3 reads CASSLVAGVSEQFF. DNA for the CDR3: TGTGCCAGCAGTTTAGTAGCGGGGGTATCTGAGCAGTTCTTC.